A single sample is the source of the 26 T cell receptor beta chains below, sequenced in a study of post-analysis software for immune sequencing data (dated by TCRdb to 2013 to 2016). What these receptors recognize is not known. Study-wide findings and limitations: Several TRBV segments, including TRBV5-6, TRBV5-1 and TRBV20-1, were significantly more frequent in patients than controls.

The method was PCR. The sequencer was an Illumina HiSeq 2500. Unique molecular identifiers were incorporated into TCR beta cDNA libraries to reduce PCR and sequencing biases. The raw public data were reprocessed by TCRdb itself: fastp quality trimming at Q25, MiXCR clonotype calling, in-frame beta chains only. Under each unique CDR3 protein, matching rows form one entry showing the most common genes and DNA. The sample has more than 500,000 distinct CDR3 sequences on record, 30% to 40% of them singletons. Jointly, the top ten make up 4.5% to 7.5% of the sample. Specimen: blood. These receptors all come from a girl aged 2-17 years with multiple sclerosis.

This clonotype was seen more than once but under ten times. This chain links TRBV11-3 with TRBJ2-1, with 9 positions matching TRBD2. Germline CDR1 reads SGHNT; CDR2 reads YENEEA. V trimming: 1 base; J trimming: 10 bases; junction bases outside the gene matches: 2. This CDR3 contains 13 residues. CDR3 DNA sequence: TGTGCCAGCAGCTTAGCGAGCGGGGGGGAGCAGTTCTTC. Translating gives CASSLASGGEQFF.

The chain uses TRBV12-3 or TRBV12-4 and TRBJ1-4; 8 nucleotides agree with TRBD1. The J segment lost 7 bases and the V segment lost 4 bases, leaving 8 bases of the junction unmatched. The CDR3 length is 15 residues. The CDR3 loop reads CASSYGQGFREKLFF. The CDR3 nucleotides read TGTGCCAGCAGTTACGGACAGGGCTTTCGTGAAAAACTGTTTTTT.

V gene TRBV29-1 combines with J gene TRBJ2-1, with D uncertain. V lost 6 bases and J 5 bases, leaving 8 bases between the germline ends. CDR1 is SQVTM, CDR2 ANQGSEA, per germline. The CDR3 is 11 amino acids. Here the CDR3 reads CSVAYDNEQFF. In DNA form, the CDR3 reads TGCAGCGTGGCATACGACAATGAGCAGTTCTTC.

The gene calls are TRBV12-3 or TRBV12-4 and TRBJ1-6; tentatively, D is TRBD1 (5 bases). This CDR3 is 16 amino acids long. V was trimmed by 3 bases and J by 8 bases, leaving 17 bases between them. CDR3 coding DNA: TGTGCCAGCAGTTTCAAGGGAACGGGGGTAGATTCACCCCTCCACTTT. Protein: CASSFKGTGVDSPLHF.

Many counts were recorded for this clonotype. The genes are TRBV29-1 and TRBJ2-1; D might be TRBD1 (6 bases). Per germline, CDR1 SQVTM and CDR2 ANQGSEA. The CDR3 loop spans 12 amino acids. The V end lost 4 bases, the J end lost 5 bases, and 9 bases lay between the germline ends. The CDR3 DNA sequence: TGCAGCGTTGTGACAGGCCACAATGAGCAGTTCTTC. Translation: CSVVTGHNEQFF.

The J gene is TRBJ2-6, the V gene TRBV6-5, with unresolved D. CDR1 is MNHEY and CDR2 is SVGAGI in the germline V gene. The germline V and J ends were trimmed by 5 bases and 2 bases, with 13 bases remaining between them. This CDR3 has 16 residues. The CDR3 spells CASSRLPSAGANVLTF. The CDR3 coding sequence is TGTGCCAGCAGTCGACTGCCTTCGGCTGGGGCCAACGTCCTGACTTTC.

This chain links TRBV18 with TRBJ2-3, with 7 bases matching TRBD2. V shed 4 bases, J shed 2 bases, and the junction held 6 bases outside the gene matches. CDR1 and CDR2 (germline): KGHSH, LQKENI. The CDR3 loop spans 15 amino acids. This chain's CDR3 is CASSLSSGLTDTQYF. CDR3 coding DNA: TGTGCCAGCTCACTTTCTAGCGGCCTCACAGATACGCAGTATTTT.

This clonotype appeared a few times. The chain combines TRBV13 with TRBJ2-1; tentative D call: TRBD1 (5 bases). This CDR3 has 11 residues. The V gene's germline CDR1 is PRHDT and CDR2 FYEKMQ (reference sequence). Trimming removed 3 bases from V and 9 bases from J, with 6 bases in between. DNA for the CDR3: TGTGCCAGCAGCTTCAGGGTTGAGCAGTTCTTC. Encoded protein: CASSFRVEQFF. Using reference TRBV13 and TRBJ2-1 for the parts outside the CDR3, the full variable domain is AAGVIQSPRHLIKEKRETATLKCYPIPRHDTVYWYQQGPGQDPQFLISFYEKMQSDKGSIPDRFSAQQFSDYHSELNMSSLELGDSALYFCASSFRVEQFFGPGTRLTVL.

In its sample, this clonotype was seen a few times. The chain combines TRBV13 with TRBJ2-1; 14 bases are shared with TRBD2. The germline gives CDR1 PRHDT, CDR2 FYEKMQ (reference sequence). V lost 7 bases and J lost 15; bases outside the gene matches: 11. CDR3 length equals 14 residues. CDR3 loop: CASTSGTSGGGGFF. The CDR3 bases are TGTGCCAGCACCTCAGGGACTAGCGGGGGTGGAGGGTTCTTC.

V is TRBV3-1 and J is TRBJ2-3; TRBD2 aligns across 10 bases. Germline-derived CDR1 and CDR2 are LGHDT and YNNKEL (reference sequence). The CDR3 loop spans 18 amino acids. The trim removed 5 bases at V and 1 base at J, leaving 12 bases unmatched. The CDR3 DNA sequence: TGTGCCAGCAGCTATTCTAGCGGGGGCCCTATACGCACAGATACGCAGTATTTT. It encodes CASSYSSGGPIRTDTQYF.

V and J are TRBV14 and TRBJ1-1; D might be TRBD1 (5 bases). Looked up from germline, CDR1 is SGHDN and CDR2 is FVKESK. Trimming took 2 bases from V and 1 from J, leaving 11 bases between them. The CDR3 runs 15 residues. CDR3 protein: CASSQIQQENTEAFF. In nucleotides, the CDR3 is TGTGCCAGCAGCCAAATTCAACAGGAGAACACTGAAGCTTTCTTT. The variable domain in full, with the rest retrieved from reference TRBV14 and TRBJ1-1, is EAGVTQFPSHSVIEKGQTVTLRCDPISGHDNLYWYRRVMGKEIKFLLHFVKESKQDESGMPNNRFLAERTGGTYSTLKVQPAELEDSGVYFCASSQIQQENTEAFFGQGTRLTVV.

The count of this clonotype is one. The gene calls are TRBV5-1 and TRBJ2-4; 7 bases line up with TRBD2. This CDR3 comprises 16 residues. CDR1 and CDR2 from the germline V gene are SGHRS and YFSETQ. V lost 3 bases and J lost 1; bases outside the gene matches: 7. CDR3 protein: CASSSGGRHAKNIQYF. In DNA form, the CDR3 reads TGCGCCAGCAGCTCGGGGGGTCGTCACGCCAAAAACATTCAGTACTTC. The complete variable domain, with remaining parts taken from reference TRBV5-1 and TRBJ2-4, reads KAGVTQTPRYLIKTRGQQVTLSCSPISGHRSVSWYQQTPGQGLQFLFEYFSETQRNKGNFPGRFSGRQFSNSRSEMNVSTLELGDSALYLCASSSGGRHAKNIQYFGAGTRLSVL.

There are a few counts of this clonotype. This sequence joins TRBV12-3 or TRBV12-4 and TRBJ1-5; 7 nucleotides line up with TRBD1. The V segment lost 5 bases and the J segment 4 bases; nucleotides outside the gene matches: 5. CDR3 length equals 14 residues. The CDR3 DNA follows: TGTGCCAGCAGTACCCTGGGACAGAATCAGCCCCAGCATTTT. Translation gives CASSTLGQNQPQHF.

The rearrangement uses TRBV5-1 and TRBJ2-3; the D is unclear. The germline CDR1 and CDR2 sequences are SGHRS and YFSETQ. V was trimmed by 3 bases and J by 0 bases, leaving 11 bases between them. CDR3 length equals 15 residues. The CDR3 is CASSYQMISTDTQYF. The CDR3 bases are TGCGCCAGCAGCTATCAGATGATTAGCACAGATACGCAGTATTTT.

This clonotype came up a few times. The gene calls are TRBV12-3 or TRBV12-4 and TRBJ2-4, with TRBD2 identical over 16 bases. This CDR3 contains 18 residues. J was trimmed by 1 base and V by 5 bases; bases with no gene match: 5. CDR3 loop: CASSRPGLAGGAKNIQYF. The CDR3 region has the DNA TGTGCCAGCAGTCGACCGGGACTAGCGGGAGGGGCCAAAAACATTCAGTACTTC.

Concerning this clonotype: One end of the junction varies from germline; a read error may be responsible. The rearrangement links TRBV29-1 to TRBJ1-1, with TRBD1 identical over 7 bases. This CDR3 region has 14 residues. From germline, CDR1 is SQVTM and CDR2 ANQGSEA. CDR3 sequence (DNA): TGCAGCGTTGAAGTAGGGACAGTGAACGCTGAAGCTTTCTTT. This translates into CSVEVGTVNAEAFF.

This chain joins TRBV4-1 and TRBJ1-4; 7 bases align to TRBD1. Trimming removed 4 bases from V and 8 bases from J; junction bases left unmatched: 4. This CDR3 has 13 amino acids. CDR1 is MGHRA and CDR2 is YSYEKL in the germline V gene. CDR3 DNA: TGCGCCAGCAGCCTCGGGACAGCAGAAAAACTGTTTTTT. Protein: CASSLGTAEKLFF.

This clonotype was detected only a few times. The genes are TRBV6-5 and TRBJ2-7, with 9 nucleotides matching TRBD1. Germline CDR1 reads MNHEY; CDR2 reads SVGAGI. The CDR3 is 16 residues long. J gave up 0 bases and V 2 bases, and 5 bases lay outside the gene matches. CDR3 bases: TGTGCCAGCAGTTACGGCGCGACAGGGGGCTCCTACGAGCAGTACTTC. Residues: CASSYGATGGSYEQYF.

This chain links TRBV5-1 with TRBJ2-7, with 10 positions matching TRBD2. J was trimmed by 4 bases and V by 0 bases; bases with no gene match: 4. The germline V gene has CDR1 SGHRS and CDR2 YFSETQ. This CDR3 comprises 15 residues. The CDR3 region is CASSLASGGEYEQYF. CDR3 DNA sequence: TGCGCCAGCAGCTTGGCTAGCGGGGGTGAATACGAGCAGTACTTC.

This clonotype was picked up a small number of times. The chain couples TRBV20-1 to TRBJ1-2; D gene uncertain. CDR1 is DFQATT, CDR2 SNEGSKA, per germline (reference sequence). Trimming removed 0 bases at V and 5 bases at J, with 13 bases between. CDR3 length equals 14 residues. CDR3 coding DNA: TGCAGTGCTAGAGACGGGAGGGCTGAGTATGGCTACACCTTC. Protein product: CSARDGRAEYGYTF.

The chain joins TRBV7-6 to TRBJ2-7; D is undetermined. Between the trimmed V and J ends, which lost 2 bases and 0 bases, there was a span of 14 bases. The germline gives CDR1 SGHVS, CDR2 FNYEAQ. The CDR3 runs to 16 residues. The DNA for the CDR3 is TGTGCCAGCAGCTTACTTGACATCTCGAGCTCCTACGAGCAGTACTTC. Protein sequence: CASSLLDISSSYEQYF.

The rearrangement uses TRBV12-3 or TRBV12-4 and TRBJ1-4, with D perhaps matching TRBD1 (6 bases). The germline V and J ends were trimmed by 1 base and 8 bases, with 14 bases remaining between them. CDR3 length: 15 residues. CDR3 sequence reads: CASSLDLGQGEKLFF. In DNA, the CDR3 is TGTGCCAGCAGTTTAGATCTGGGTCAGGGGGAAAAACTGTTTTTT.

This chain connects TRBV3-1 to TRBJ2-7, with D possibly TRBD1 on 5 matching bases. Trimming removed 6 bases at V and 6 bases at J, with 15 bases between. CDR1 and CDR2 (germline): LGHDT, YNNKEL (reference sequence). This CDR3 is 13 amino acids long. CDR3 protein: CASSYSGQGEQYF. CDR3 sequence (DNA): TGTGCCAGCAGTTACTCGGGTCAGGGCGAGCAGTACTTC.

The chain is built from TRBV6-2 or TRBV6-3 and TRBJ1-5; D is unclear. The germline V and J ends were trimmed by 2 bases and 6 bases, with 5 bases remaining between them. Per germline, CDR1 MNHEY and CDR2 SVGEGT. The CDR3 length is 12 residues. CDR3 sequence: CASSYGSQPQHF. The CDR3 DNA reads as TGTGCCAGCAGTTACGGTAGTCAGCCCCAGCATTTT.

The chain links TRBV5-6 to TRBJ2-1; TRBD1 matches 8 bases. CDR1 is SGHDT, CDR2 YYEEEE, per germline. The CDR3 is 15 amino acids. J was trimmed by 4 bases and V by 3 bases; bases with no gene match: 6. The CDR3 reads CASSSPGQVYNEQFF. Written as DNA, the CDR3 is TGTGCCAGCAGCTCCCCGGGACAGGTATACAATGAGCAGTTCTTC.

Only a few counts were recorded for this clonotype. V and J are TRBV6-1 and TRBJ1-2; 8 bases fit TRBD1. CDR1 and CDR2 (germline): MNHNS, SASEGT. The trim removed 4 bases at V and 1 base at J, leaving 8 bases unmatched. This CDR3 is 16 amino acids long. CDR3 in amino acids: CASSAHLQGGNYGYTF. The CDR3 DNA sequence: TGTGCCAGCAGTGCTCATTTACAGGGGGGTAACTATGGCTACACCTTC.